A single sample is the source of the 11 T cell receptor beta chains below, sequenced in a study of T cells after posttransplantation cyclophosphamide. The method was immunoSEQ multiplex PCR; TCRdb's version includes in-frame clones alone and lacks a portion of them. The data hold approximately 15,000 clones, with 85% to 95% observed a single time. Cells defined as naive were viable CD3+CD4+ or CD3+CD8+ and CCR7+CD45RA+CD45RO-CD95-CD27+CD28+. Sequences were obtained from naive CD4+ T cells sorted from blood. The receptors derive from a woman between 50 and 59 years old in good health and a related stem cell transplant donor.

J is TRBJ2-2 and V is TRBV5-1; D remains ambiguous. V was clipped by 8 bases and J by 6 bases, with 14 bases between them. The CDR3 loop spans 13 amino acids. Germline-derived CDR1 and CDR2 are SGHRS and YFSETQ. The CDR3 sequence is CASGPGGSGELFF. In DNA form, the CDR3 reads TGCGCCAGTGGTCCTGGTGGCTCCGGGGAGCTGTTTTTT.

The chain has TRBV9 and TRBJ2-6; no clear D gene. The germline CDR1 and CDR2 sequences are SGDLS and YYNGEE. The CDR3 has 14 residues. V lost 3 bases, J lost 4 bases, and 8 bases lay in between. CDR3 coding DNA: TGTGCCAGCAGCGCCATTGCGGGGGCCAACGTCCTGACTTTC. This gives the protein CASSAIAGANVLTF.

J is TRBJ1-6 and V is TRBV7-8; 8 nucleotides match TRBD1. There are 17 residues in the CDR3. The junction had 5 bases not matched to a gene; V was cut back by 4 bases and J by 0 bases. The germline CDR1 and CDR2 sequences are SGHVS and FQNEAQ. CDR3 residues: CASSWRQGSSYNSPLHF. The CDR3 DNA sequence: TGTGCCAGCAGCTGGCGACAGGGGAGCTCCTATAATTCACCCCTCCACTTT. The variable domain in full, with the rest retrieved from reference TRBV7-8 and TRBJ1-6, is GAGVSQSPRYKVAKRGQDVALRCDPISGHVSLFWYQQALGQGPEFLTYFQNEAQLDKSGLPSDRFFAERPEGSVSTLKIQRTQQEDSAVYLCASSWRQGSSYNSPLHFGNGTRLTVT.

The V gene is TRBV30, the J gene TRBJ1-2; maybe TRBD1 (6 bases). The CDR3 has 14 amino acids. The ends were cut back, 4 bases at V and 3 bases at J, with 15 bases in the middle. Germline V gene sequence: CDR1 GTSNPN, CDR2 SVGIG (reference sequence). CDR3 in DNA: TGTGCCTGGAAAGAAGACAGGATCTACTATGGCTACACCTTC. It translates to CAWKEDRIYYGYTF.

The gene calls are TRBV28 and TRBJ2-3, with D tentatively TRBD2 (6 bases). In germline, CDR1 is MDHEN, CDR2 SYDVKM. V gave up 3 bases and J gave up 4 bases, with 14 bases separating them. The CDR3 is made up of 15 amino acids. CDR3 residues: CASSFSGASPDTQYF. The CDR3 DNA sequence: TGTGCCAGCAGTTTTAGCGGTGCCAGTCCAGATACGCAGTATTTT.

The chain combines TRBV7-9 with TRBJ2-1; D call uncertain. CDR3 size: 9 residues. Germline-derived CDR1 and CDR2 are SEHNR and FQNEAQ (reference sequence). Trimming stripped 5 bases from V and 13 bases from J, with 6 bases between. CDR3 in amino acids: CASSPFQFF. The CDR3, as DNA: TGTGCCAGCAGCCCTTTTCAGTTCTTC.

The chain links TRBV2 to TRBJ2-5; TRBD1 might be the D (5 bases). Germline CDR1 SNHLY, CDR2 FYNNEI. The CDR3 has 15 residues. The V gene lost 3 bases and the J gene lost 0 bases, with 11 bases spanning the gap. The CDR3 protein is CASSESGLYQETQYF. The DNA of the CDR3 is TGTGCCAGCAGTGAGTCAGGGCTGTACCAAGAGACCCAGTACTTC.

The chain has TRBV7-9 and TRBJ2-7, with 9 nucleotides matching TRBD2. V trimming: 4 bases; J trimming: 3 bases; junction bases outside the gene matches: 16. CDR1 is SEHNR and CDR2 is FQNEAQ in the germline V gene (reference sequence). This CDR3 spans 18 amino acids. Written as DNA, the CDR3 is TGTGCCAGCAGCTCCCCAGGGGGGGGCGGGAGGGCCCTCTACGAGCAGTACTTC. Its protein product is CASSSPGGGGRALYEQYF.

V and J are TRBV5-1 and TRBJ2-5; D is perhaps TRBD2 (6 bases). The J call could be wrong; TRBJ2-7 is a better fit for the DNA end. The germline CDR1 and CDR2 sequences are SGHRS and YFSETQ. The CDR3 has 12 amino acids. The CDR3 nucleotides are TGCGCCAGCCGACCGGAGGGCTACGAGCAGTACTTC. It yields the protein CASRPEGYEQYF.

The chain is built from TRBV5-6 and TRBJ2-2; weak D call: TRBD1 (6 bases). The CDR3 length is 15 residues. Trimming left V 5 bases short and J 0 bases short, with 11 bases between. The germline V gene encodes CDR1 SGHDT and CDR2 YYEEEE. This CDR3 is CASSYRESNTGELFF. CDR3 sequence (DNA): TGTGCCAGCAGTTACAGGGAATCGAACACCGGGGAGCTGTTTTTT.

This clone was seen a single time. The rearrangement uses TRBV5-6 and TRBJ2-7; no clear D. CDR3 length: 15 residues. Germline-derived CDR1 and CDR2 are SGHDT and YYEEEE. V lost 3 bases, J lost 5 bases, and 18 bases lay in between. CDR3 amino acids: CASSYEAYGWDEQYF. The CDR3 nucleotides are TGTGCCAGCAGCTACGAGGCCTATGGGTGGGACGAGCAGTACTTC.